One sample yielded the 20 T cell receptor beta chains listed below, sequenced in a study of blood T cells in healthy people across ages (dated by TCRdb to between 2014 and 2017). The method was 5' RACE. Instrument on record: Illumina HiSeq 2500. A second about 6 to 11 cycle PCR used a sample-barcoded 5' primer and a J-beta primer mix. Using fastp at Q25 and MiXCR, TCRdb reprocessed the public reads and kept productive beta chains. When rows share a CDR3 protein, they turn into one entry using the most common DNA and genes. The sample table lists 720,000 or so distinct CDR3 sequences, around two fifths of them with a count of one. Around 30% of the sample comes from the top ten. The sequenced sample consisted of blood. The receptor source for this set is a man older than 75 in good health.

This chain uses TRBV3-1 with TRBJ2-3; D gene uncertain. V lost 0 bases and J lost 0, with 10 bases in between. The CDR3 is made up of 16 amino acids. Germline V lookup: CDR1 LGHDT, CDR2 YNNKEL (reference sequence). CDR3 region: CASSQDLSLSTDTQYF. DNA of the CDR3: TGTGCCAGCAGCCAAGATCTGAGCCTAAGCACAGATACGCAGTATTTT.

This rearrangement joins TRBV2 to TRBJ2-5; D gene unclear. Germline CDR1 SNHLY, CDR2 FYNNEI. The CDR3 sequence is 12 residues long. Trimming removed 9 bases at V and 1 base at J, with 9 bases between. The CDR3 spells CARNRIQETQYF. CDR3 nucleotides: TGTGCCAGAAACAGAATCCAAGAGACCCAGTACTTC.

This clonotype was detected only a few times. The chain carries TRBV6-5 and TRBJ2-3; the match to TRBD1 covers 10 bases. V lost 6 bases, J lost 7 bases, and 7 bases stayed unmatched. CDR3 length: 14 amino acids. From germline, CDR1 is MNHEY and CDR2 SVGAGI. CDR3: CASSQGTGVNTQYF. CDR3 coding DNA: TGTGCCAGCAGCCAAGGGACAGGGGTAAATACGCAGTATTTT.

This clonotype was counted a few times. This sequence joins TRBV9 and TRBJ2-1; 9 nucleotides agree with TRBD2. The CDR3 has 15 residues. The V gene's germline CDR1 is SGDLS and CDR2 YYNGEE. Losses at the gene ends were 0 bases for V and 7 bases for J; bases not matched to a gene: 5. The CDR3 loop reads CASSVGGLATNEQFF. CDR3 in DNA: TGTGCCAGCAGCGTAGGGGGACTAGCTACTAATGAGCAGTTCTTC.

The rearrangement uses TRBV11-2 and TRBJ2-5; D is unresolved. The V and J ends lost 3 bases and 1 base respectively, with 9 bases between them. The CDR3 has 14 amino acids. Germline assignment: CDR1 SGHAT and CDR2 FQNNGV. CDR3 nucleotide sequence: TGTGCCAGCAGCTTGAATACCGGCCAAGAGACCCAGTACTTC. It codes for CASSLNTGQETQYF.

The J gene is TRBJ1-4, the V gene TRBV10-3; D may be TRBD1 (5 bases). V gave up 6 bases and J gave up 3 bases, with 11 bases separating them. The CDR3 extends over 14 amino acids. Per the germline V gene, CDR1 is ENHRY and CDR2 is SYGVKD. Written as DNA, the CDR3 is TGTGCCATCAGCCAACCGGGGGCTAATGAAAAACTGTTTTTT. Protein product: CAISQPGANEKLFF.

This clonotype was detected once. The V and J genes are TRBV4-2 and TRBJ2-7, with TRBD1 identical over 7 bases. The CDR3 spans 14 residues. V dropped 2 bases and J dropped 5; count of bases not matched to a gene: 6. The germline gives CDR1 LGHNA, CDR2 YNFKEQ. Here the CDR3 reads CASSQSGQSHEQYF. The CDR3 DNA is TGTGCCAGCAGCCAATCGGGACAGTCCCACGAGCAGTACTTC.

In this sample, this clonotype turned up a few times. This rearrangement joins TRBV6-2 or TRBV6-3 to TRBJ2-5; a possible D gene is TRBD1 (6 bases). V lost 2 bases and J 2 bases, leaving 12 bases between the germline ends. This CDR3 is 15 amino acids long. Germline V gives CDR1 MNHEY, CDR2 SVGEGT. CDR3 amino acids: CASSYRSGVQETQYF. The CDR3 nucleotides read TGTGCCAGCAGTTACAGATCAGGGGTACAAGAGACCCAGTACTTC.

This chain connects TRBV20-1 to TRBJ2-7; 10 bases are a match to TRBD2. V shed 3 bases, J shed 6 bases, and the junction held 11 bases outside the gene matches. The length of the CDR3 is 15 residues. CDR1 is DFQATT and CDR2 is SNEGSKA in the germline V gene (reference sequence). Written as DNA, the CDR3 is TGCAGTGCTAGGGCGATCACTAGCGGGGTGAGCGAGCAGTACTTC. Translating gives CSARAITSGVSEQYF.

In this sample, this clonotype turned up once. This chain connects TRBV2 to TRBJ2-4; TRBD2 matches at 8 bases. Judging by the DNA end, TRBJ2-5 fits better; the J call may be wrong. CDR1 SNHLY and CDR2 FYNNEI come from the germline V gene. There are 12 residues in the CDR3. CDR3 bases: TGTGCCAGCAGCGGGAGGGGGGGGACCCAGTACTTC. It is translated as CASSGRGGTQYF.

CDR3 region: CASKKGAGELFF. In nucleotides, the CDR3 is TGTGCCAGCAAAAAGGGAGCCGGGGAGCTGTTTTTT. The V and J genes are TRBV6-5 and TRBJ2-2; D is possibly TRBD2 (5 bases). V gave up 7 bases and J gave up 6 bases, with 9 bases separating them. This CDR3 contains 12 residues. Per the germline V gene, CDR1 is MNHEY and CDR2 is SVGAGI.

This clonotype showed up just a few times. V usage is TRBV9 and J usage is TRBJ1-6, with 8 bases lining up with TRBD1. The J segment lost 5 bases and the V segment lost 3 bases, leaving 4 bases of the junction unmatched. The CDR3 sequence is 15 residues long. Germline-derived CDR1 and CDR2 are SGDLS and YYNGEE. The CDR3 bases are TGTGCCAGCAGCGACACAGGGGGAGATAATTCACCCCTCCACTTT. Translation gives CASSDTGGDNSPLHF.

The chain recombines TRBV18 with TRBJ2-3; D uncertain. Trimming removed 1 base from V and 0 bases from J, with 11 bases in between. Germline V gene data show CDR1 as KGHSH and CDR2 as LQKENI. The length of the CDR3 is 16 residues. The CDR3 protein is CASSPLPDTSTDTQYF. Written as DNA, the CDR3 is TGTGCCAGCTCACCACTGCCAGATACTAGCACAGATACGCAGTATTTT.

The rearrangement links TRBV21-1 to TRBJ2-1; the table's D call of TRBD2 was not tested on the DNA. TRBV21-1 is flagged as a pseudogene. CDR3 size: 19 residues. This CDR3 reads CASSKEKREGPRSYNEQFF. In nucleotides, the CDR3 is TGTGCCAGCAGCAAAGAGAAGCGGGAGGGCCCCCGCTCCTACAATGAGCAGTTCTTC.

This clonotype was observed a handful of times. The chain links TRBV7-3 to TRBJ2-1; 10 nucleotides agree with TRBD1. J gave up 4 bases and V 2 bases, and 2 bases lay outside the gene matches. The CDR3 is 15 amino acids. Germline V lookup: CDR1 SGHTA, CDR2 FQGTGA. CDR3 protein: CASSLRQGAYNEQFF. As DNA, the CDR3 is TGTGCCAGCAGCTTACGACAGGGGGCGTACAATGAGCAGTTCTTC.

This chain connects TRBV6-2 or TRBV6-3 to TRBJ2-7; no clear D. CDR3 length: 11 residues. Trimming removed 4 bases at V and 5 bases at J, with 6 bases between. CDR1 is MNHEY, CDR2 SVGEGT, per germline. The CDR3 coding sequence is TGTGCCAGCAGTTTCCGGGACGAGCAGTACTTC. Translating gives CASSFRDEQYF.

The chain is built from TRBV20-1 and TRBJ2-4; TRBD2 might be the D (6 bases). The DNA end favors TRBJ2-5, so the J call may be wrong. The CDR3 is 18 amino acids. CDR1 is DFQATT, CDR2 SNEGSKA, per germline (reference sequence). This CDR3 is CSAKNPTTRHPRKETQYF. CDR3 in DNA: TGCAGTGCTAAAAACCCCACGACTAGACACCCGAGGAAAGAGACCCAGTACTTC.

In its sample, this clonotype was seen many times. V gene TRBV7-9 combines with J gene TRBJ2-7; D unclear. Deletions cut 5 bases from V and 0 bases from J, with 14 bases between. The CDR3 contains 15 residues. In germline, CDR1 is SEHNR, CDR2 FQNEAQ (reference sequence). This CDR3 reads CASSPPAVSSYEQYF. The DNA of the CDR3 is TGTGCCAGCAGCCCGCCGGCGGTCAGCTCCTACGAGCAGTACTTC.

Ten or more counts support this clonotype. CDR3 sequence: CASRVGLDPRSTEQYF. The CDR3 DNA is TGTGCCAGCAGGGTGGGTCTGGACCCCAGGTCCACCGAGCAGTACTTC. The V and J genes are TRBV28 and TRBJ2-7, with no clear D. This CDR3 is built from 16 residues. V lost 6 bases, J lost 6 bases, and 24 bases lay in between. Germline lookup yields CDR1 MDHEN and CDR2 SYDVKM.

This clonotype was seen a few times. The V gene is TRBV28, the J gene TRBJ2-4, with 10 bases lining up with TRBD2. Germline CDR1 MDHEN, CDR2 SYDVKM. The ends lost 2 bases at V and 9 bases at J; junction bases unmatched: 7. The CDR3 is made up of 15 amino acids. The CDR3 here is CASSLKREGRGIQYF. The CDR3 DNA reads TGTGCCAGCAGTTTAAAGCGGGAGGGCCGTGGCATTCAGTACTTC.